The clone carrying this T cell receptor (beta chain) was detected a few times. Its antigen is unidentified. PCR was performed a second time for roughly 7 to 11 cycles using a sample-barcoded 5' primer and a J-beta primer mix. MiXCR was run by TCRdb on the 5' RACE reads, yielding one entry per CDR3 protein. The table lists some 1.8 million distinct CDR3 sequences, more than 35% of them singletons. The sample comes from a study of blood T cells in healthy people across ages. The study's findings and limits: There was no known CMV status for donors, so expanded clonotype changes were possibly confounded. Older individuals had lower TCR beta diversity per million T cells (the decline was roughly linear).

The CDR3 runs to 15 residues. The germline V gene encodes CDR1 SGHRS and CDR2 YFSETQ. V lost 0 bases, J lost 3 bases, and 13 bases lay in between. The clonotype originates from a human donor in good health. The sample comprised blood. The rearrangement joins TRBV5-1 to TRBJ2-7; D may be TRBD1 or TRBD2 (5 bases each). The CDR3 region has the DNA TGCGCCAGCAGCTTGGCTGGCAGGGACGGCTACGAGCAGTACTTC. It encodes CASSLAGRDGYEQYF.